This entry lists 30 T cell receptor beta chains sequenced from one sample in a study of cytomegalovirus exposure and HLA in healthy donors (dated by TCRdb to 2016 to 2017). Receptor libraries were prepared by the immunoSEQ multiplex PCR assay. For the multiplex PCR, a mixture combining 60 forward primers for TCR Vbeta segments and 13 reverse primers for TCR Jbeta segments was used. TCRdb limited this immuneACCESS table to in-frame rearrangements with V and J called. A share of clones is missing; checked studies link under half to unresolved V genes, and the rest is unexplained. This sample is represented by 250,000 to 300,000 clones; around 90% of them were singletons. 1.7% of the sample comes from the top ten. The sequenced sample was PBMCs. These receptors came from a girl aged 2 to 9 in good health and CMV-seronegative.

The V call is TRBV30, the J call TRBJ2-7, with a weak D call TRBD2 (5 bases). The length of the CDR3 is 13 residues. CDR1 is GTSNPN, CDR2 SVGIG, per germline (reference sequence). V gave up 0 bases and J gave up 6 bases, with 12 bases separating them. In nucleotides, the CDR3 is TGTGCCTGGAGTGTGGGGAGTCAAGGCGAGCAGTACTTC. As protein: CAWSVGSQGEQYF.

The chain couples TRBV30 to TRBJ2-2; D may be TRBD1 (5 bases). Trimming took 1 base from V and 2 from J, leaving 14 bases between them. The CDR3 covers 16 residues. Germline lookup yields CDR1 GTSNPN and CDR2 SVGIG (reference sequence). CDR3 residues: CAWSAPKGLNTGELFF. In DNA form, the CDR3 reads TGTGCCTGGAGTGCCCCGAAGGGGCTAAACACCGGGGAGCTGTTTTTT.

The genes are TRBV27 and TRBJ2-7; the D gene is possibly TRBD2 (6 bases). Trimming removed 8 bases at V and 7 bases at J, with 21 bases between. Germline-derived CDR1 and CDR2 are MNHEY and SMNVEV (reference sequence). The CDR3 has 14 amino acids. The chain's CDR3 is CASASGLALGEQYF. In DNA form, the CDR3 reads TGTGCCAGCGCTTCGGGACTTGCCTTGGGGGAGCAGTACTTC.

J is TRBJ2-1 and V is TRBV19; D unresolved. The CDR3 is 12 amino acids. Trimming stripped 2 bases from V and 7 bases from J, with 6 bases between. Germline V gene lookup returns CDR1 LNHDA and CDR2 SQIVND (reference sequence). The CDR3 DNA is TGTGCCAGTAGTATATTAAATAATGAGCAGTTCTTC. Translating gives CASSILNNEQFF.

This clone occurred once. V is TRBV15 and J is TRBJ2-7, with TRBD1 as a possible D gene (7 bases). The CDR3 runs 15 residues. Germline values: CDR1 LNHNV, CDR2 YYDKDF (reference sequence). Trimming pared 5 bases from V and 4 bases from J, leaving 18 bases between. For the CDR3, the DNA is TGTGCCACCAGCTCAAAGGTGGCAGGGGGGTACGAGCAGTACTTC. Translating it yields CATSSKVAGGYEQYF.

The chain combines TRBV5-6 with TRBJ2-5, with D possibly being TRBD2 (5 bases). The J call is doubtful: the DNA matches TRBJ2-7 better. The CDR3 is 13 amino acids. Germline V CDR1 and CDR2: SGHDT, YYEEEE. DNA for the CDR3: TGTGCCAGCAGCACCGGACTCAACTACGAGCAGTACTTC. Its translation: CASSTGLNYEQYF.

The V gene is TRBV5-6, the J gene TRBJ1-1; no reliable D call. This CDR3 has 11 amino acids. V lost 5 bases to trimming and J lost 0 bases, with 2 bases between them. From germline, CDR1 is SGHDT and CDR2 YYEEEE. CDR3: CASSMNTEAFF. The CDR3 region has the DNA TGTGCCAGCAGTATGAACACTGAAGCTTTCTTT.

The chain combines TRBV13 with TRBJ1-1; no firm D call. The V end lost 5 bases, the J end lost 0 bases, and 7 bases lay between the germline ends. This CDR3 is built from 13 residues. CDR1 is PRHDT, CDR2 FYEKMQ, per germline (reference sequence). The CDR3 DNA reads as TGTGCCAGCAGCGGTAGCATGAACACTGAAGCTTTCTTT. Residues: CASSGSMNTEAFF.

The chain is built from TRBV29-1 and TRBJ1-2; TRBD1 is a possible D gene (6 bases). CDR1 is SQVTM, CDR2 ANQGSEA, per germline. V lost 3 bases to trimming and J lost 1 base, with 12 bases between them. This CDR3 has 14 amino acids. The CDR3 sequence: CSVERGGVNYGYTF. The CDR3 DNA is TGCAGCGTTGAGAGAGGGGGAGTTAACTATGGCTACACCTTC.

The chain has TRBV19 and TRBJ2-6; maybe TRBD1 (5 bases). V lost 2 bases and J lost 0, with 17 bases in between. From germline, CDR1 is LNHDA and CDR2 SQIVND (reference sequence). The CDR3 covers 19 residues. CDR3 in DNA: TGTGCCAGTAGTATACCAGGGTCCCAGGCCCCCTCTGGGGCCAACGTCCTGACTTTC. This encodes CASSIPGSQAPSGANVLTF.

The gene calls are TRBV7-3 and TRBJ2-1; 7 positions match TRBD1. Germline V lookup: CDR1 SGHTA, CDR2 FQGTGA. With V trimmed by 0 bases and J by 7 bases, 6 bases remained unmatched. The CDR3 contains 15 residues. This CDR3 reads CASSLTTGKYNEQFF. CDR3 nucleotides: TGTGCCAGCAGCTTAACGACAGGGAAATATAATGAGCAGTTCTTC.

The chain is built from TRBV18 and TRBJ2-2; perhaps TRBD2 as D (6 bases). Deletions cut 6 bases from V and 1 base from J, with 15 bases between. The CDR3 is 16 amino acids. Germline V gene lookup returns CDR1 KGHSH and CDR2 LQKENI. CDR3: CASSTTTGGNTGELFF. The CDR3 region has the DNA TGTGCCAGCTCCACCACTACCGGGGGGAACACCGGGGAGCTGTTTTTT.

The genes are TRBV7-9 and TRBJ2-3, with D tentatively TRBD2 (6 bases). The germline gives CDR1 SEHNR, CDR2 FQNEAQ (reference sequence). CDR3 length equals 14 residues. Trimming left V 5 bases short and J 2 bases short, with 11 bases between. The chain's CDR3 is CASSTAGPTDTQYF. The CDR3 region has the DNA TGTGCCAGCAGCACGGCGGGACCCACAGATACGCAGTATTTT.

The table lists this clone with a count of one. This rearrangement joins TRBV5-4 to TRBJ2-2, with D tentatively TRBD2 (7 bases). Looked up from germline, CDR1 is SGHNT and CDR2 is YYREEE (reference sequence). This CDR3 region has 16 residues. The V and J ends lost 0 bases and 6 bases respectively, with 15 bases between them. The DNA of the CDR3 is TGTGCCAGCAGCTTGGGAGGGGGACTAACCGCCGGGGAGCTGTTTTTT. Translating it yields CASSLGGGLTAGELFF.

The V gene is TRBV14, the J gene TRBJ1-1, with 8 bases fitting TRBD1. Germline assignment: CDR1 SGHDN and CDR2 FVKESK. The CDR3 is 13 amino acids. V trimming: 4 bases; J trimming: 3 bases; junction bases outside the gene matches: 1. The CDR3 region is CASSRTGHTEAFF. In DNA form, the CDR3 reads TGTGCCAGCAGCCGGACAGGGCACACTGAAGCTTTCTTT.

The chain carries TRBV9 and TRBJ2-4, with TRBD1 identical over 8 bases. The germline V gene encodes CDR1 SGDLS and CDR2 YYNGEE. The CDR3 consists of 16 residues. The junction had 13 bases not matched to a gene; V was cut back by 3 bases and J by 8 bases. In nucleotides, the CDR3 is TGTGCCAGCAGCGCAGGGGGCAGGGGCCCTTTGGACATTCAGTACTTC. Protein sequence: CASSAGGRGPLDIQYF.

This chain connects TRBV10-2 to TRBJ1-2; maybe TRBD1 (6 bases). The germline gives CDR1 WSHSY, CDR2 SAAADI. V was cut by 0 bases and J by 1 base, with 15 bases left in between. The CDR3 has 17 residues. The CDR3 nucleotides are TGCGCCAGCAGTGAGTCGAGTTACAGGGCCCTTAACTATGGCTACACCTTC. Encoded protein: CASSESSYRALNYGYTF.

The rearrangement uses TRBV28 and TRBJ1-2; TRBD1 matches 9 bases. From germline, CDR1 is MDHEN and CDR2 SYDVKM. J lost 9 bases, V lost 3 bases, and 5 bases had no gene match. The length of the CDR3 is 13 residues. The CDR3: CASSLGQGLSYTF. Written as DNA, the CDR3 is TGTGCCAGCAGTTTGGGACAGGGACTTAGCTACACCTTC.

This chain joins TRBV5-6 and TRBJ2-5; 11 bases are a match to TRBD2. The better agreement between TRBJ2-7 and the DNA end casts doubt on the J call. The CDR3 contains 16 residues. Germline-derived CDR1 and CDR2 are SGHDT and YYEEEE. CDR3 sequence reads: CASSSTGGTSGYEQYF. The DNA of the CDR3 is TGTGCCAGCAGCTCCACCGGGGGGACTAGCGGATACGAGCAGTACTTC.

The chain combines TRBV6-9 with TRBJ2-1, with TRBD2 matching over 8 bases. Per the germline V gene, CDR1 is MNHGY and CDR2 is SVAAGI. The CDR3 is made up of 16 amino acids. J lost 5 bases, V lost 1 base, and 7 bases had no gene match. DNA for the CDR3: TGTGCCAGCAGTTATTTTAGCGGGATTGGAAACAATGAGCAGTTCTTC. Its protein is CASSYFSGIGNNEQFF.

The V gene is TRBV5-1, the J gene TRBJ2-1; D is possibly TRBD2 (6 bases). Germline CDR1 SGHRS, CDR2 YFSETQ. This CDR3 contains 13 residues. V was clipped by 0 bases and J by 9 bases, with 10 bases between them. CDR3 residues: CASSLAGDLEQFF. The DNA for the CDR3 is TGCGCCAGCAGCTTGGCGGGAGACCTTGAGCAGTTCTTC. Based on the CDR3 plus reference TRBV5-1 and TRBJ2-1, the full variable domain is KAGVTQTPRYLIKTRGQQVTLSCSPISGHRSVSWYQQTPGQGLQFLFEYFSETQRNKGNFPGRFSGRQFSNSRSEMNVSTLELGDSALYLCASSLAGDLEQFFGPGTRLTVL.

This chain uses TRBV9 with TRBJ2-3; tentatively, D is TRBD2 (6 bases). CDR3 length: 16 amino acids. The V gene lost 5 bases and the J gene lost 3 bases, with 19 bases spanning the gap. Looked up from germline, CDR1 is SGDLS and CDR2 is YYNGEE. This CDR3 reads CASRAGAGGATDTQYF. CDR3 nucleotides: TGTGCCAGCAGGGCCGGGGCTGGCGGGGCGACAGATACGCAGTATTTT.

In this sample, this clone turned up once. The chain links TRBV15 to TRBJ1-1; TRBD1 agrees at 7 bases. J gave up 0 bases and V 5 bases, and 6 bases lay outside the gene matches. Germline CDR1 and CDR2: LNHNV and YYDKDF (reference sequence). The CDR3 has 15 residues. CDR3 DNA: TGTGCCACCAGCCTGGACAGGCGCCTGAACACTGAAGCTTTCTTT. This gives the protein CATSLDRRLNTEAFF.

The CDR3 is CASSVSAGELFF. DNA for the CDR3: TGTGCCAGCAGCGTTAGCGCCGGGGAGCTGTTTTTT. The chain carries TRBV9 and TRBJ2-2; possible D gene TRBD2, 5 bases. This CDR3 is 12 amino acids long. CDR1 SGDLS and CDR2 YYNGEE come from the germline V gene. Trimming cost V 2 bases and J 6 bases, with 5 bases left between them.

The chain recombines TRBV6-6 with TRBJ2-1; TRBD1 aligns across 8 bases. The junction had 1 base not matched to a gene; V was cut back by 5 bases and J by 7 bases. CDR1 is MNHNY and CDR2 is SVGAGI in the germline V gene (reference sequence). This CDR3 region has 12 residues. CDR3 bases: TGTGCCAGCAGTCGACAGGGGAATGAGCAGTTCTTC. Translated, it gives CASSRQGNEQFF.

V gene TRBV5-4 combines with J gene TRBJ1-1; D possibly corresponds to TRBD1 (6 bases). The CDR3 is made up of 18 amino acids. V lost 4 bases and J lost 1, with 23 bases in between. Per the germline V gene, CDR1 is SGHNT and CDR2 is YYREEE (reference sequence). The CDR3 region has the DNA TGTGCCAGCAGCCTGGGGGCTGTAGGAAGCCCCAGGAACACTGAAGCTTTCTTT. Translating it yields CASSLGAVGSPRNTEAFF.

This clone was observed a single time. The J gene is TRBJ2-1, the V gene TRBV12-5; 13 bases fit TRBD2. With 1 base clipped from V and 4 bases from J, the junction kept 7 bases outside the gene matches. This CDR3 has 18 amino acids. Germline V CDR1 and CDR2: LGHNT, FRNRAP. CDR3 protein: CASGLGPGLAGNYNEQFF. As DNA, the CDR3 is TGTGCTAGTGGTTTGGGTCCGGGACTAGCGGGAAATTACAATGAGCAGTTCTTC.

This clone was observed a few times. V usage is TRBV7-6 and J usage is TRBJ1-2; maybe TRBD1 (5 bases). The CDR3 contains 14 residues. Per germline, CDR1 SGHVS and CDR2 FNYEAQ. V lost 6 bases, J lost 8 bases, and 19 bases lay in between. The DNA of the CDR3 is TGTGCCAGCAGTCCACCGGGAGACGAGGGGGGCTACACCTTC. As protein: CASSPPGDEGGYTF.

This clone was recorded only once. This chain joins TRBV19 and TRBJ2-1; tentative D call: TRBD2 (6 bases). V was cut by 4 bases and J by 6 bases, with 22 bases left in between. Looked up from germline, CDR1 is LNHDA and CDR2 is SQIVND (reference sequence). CDR3 length: 17 amino acids. CDR3 residues: CASSRTLGDSSPNEQFF. CDR3 DNA: TGTGCCAGTAGTAGGACCCTCGGGGACTCAAGCCCCAATGAGCAGTTCTTC.

V is TRBV27 and J is TRBJ1-5; 12 nucleotides agree with TRBD1. V gave up 3 bases and J gave up 3 bases; unmatched junction bases: 6. This CDR3 comprises 17 residues. Germline lookup yields CDR1 MNHEY and CDR2 SMNVEV (reference sequence). In DNA form, the CDR3 reads TGTGCCAGCAGTTTGTGGGGGACAGGGGGCGTCAATCAGCCCCAGCATTTT. Its translation is CASSLWGTGGVNQPQHF.